The 12 T cell receptor beta chains reported below all come from one sample, sequenced in a study of T cell changes during pregnancy in multiple sclerosis. Here immunoSEQ multiplex PCR was the method, and the copy in TCRdb shows in-frame clones only, minus some. This table has about 40,000 clones, approximately 94% appearing once. The sample here was peripheral blood, taken in the third trimester of pregnancy. These receptors were taken from a female donor with multiple sclerosis, enrolled in a pregnancy study.

In its sample, this clone was seen once. This sequence joins TRBV10-3 and TRBJ2-1; 8 nucleotides agree with TRBD2. Looked up from germline, CDR1 is ENHRY and CDR2 is SYGVKD. The CDR3 is made up of 15 amino acids. Germline trimming cut 4 bases from V and 2 bases from J; bases unmatched to any gene: 4. The CDR3 DNA reads TGTGCCATCAGTGCAGGGACTAGTCCCTACAATGAGCAGTTCTTC. As protein: CAISAGTSPYNEQFF.

The gene calls are TRBV21-1 and TRBJ1-3; TRBD1 is the table's D call and was not checked against the DNA. TRBV21-1 is given as a pseudogene. The CDR3 is 17 amino acids. The CDR3 nucleotides are TGTGCCAGCAGCAAAGGGTCAGGGGCGAGCTCTGGAAACACCATATATTTT. Its protein product is CASSKGSGASSGNTIYF.

The J gene is TRBJ1-2, the V gene TRBV7-2, with a tentative D call TRBD1 (5 bases). V lost 6 bases, J lost 6 bases, and 14 bases lay in between. This CDR3 region has 13 residues. CDR1 and CDR2 from the germline V gene are SGHTA and FQGNSA. The CDR3, as DNA: TGTGCCAGCAGTCATAGGGTGGACAATGGCTACACCTTC. It translates to CASSHRVDNGYTF.

This clone showed up just once. The genes are TRBV5-1 and TRBJ1-2; the D is unclear. The V gene lost 4 bases and the J gene lost 5 bases, with 21 bases spanning the gap. The length of the CDR3 is 16 residues. Germline-derived CDR1 and CDR2 are SGHRS and YFSETQ. The CDR3 reads CASSHPPTRITYGYTF. The CDR3, as DNA: TGCGCCAGCAGCCACCCCCCGACCAGGATCACTTATGGCTACACCTTC.

The chain uses TRBV11-3 and TRBJ1-2, with D possibly being TRBD1 (5 bases). The CDR3 extends over 15 amino acids. The V and J ends lost 2 bases and 4 bases respectively, with 14 bases between them. Germline CDR1 SGHNT, CDR2 YENEEA. The DNA of the CDR3 is TGTGCCAGCAGCTTACAGGATCGCGGGGGCTATGGCTACACCTTC. Protein sequence: CASSLQDRGGYGYTF.

The chain recombines TRBV27 with TRBJ2-1, with 7 bases that match TRBD2. Germline loops: CDR1 MNHEY, CDR2 SMNVEV (reference sequence). The CDR3 extends over 14 amino acids. The V segment lost 2 bases and the J segment 6 bases; nucleotides outside the gene matches: 4. CDR3 in DNA: TGTGCCAGCAGTTTAGGCGGGGGTTTCAATGAGCAGTTCTTC. It codes for CASSLGGGFNEQFF.

The chain uses TRBV6-6 and TRBJ1-5; D is unresolved. The V and J ends lost 4 bases and 6 bases respectively, with 10 bases between them. Germline CDR1 MNHNY, CDR2 SVGAGI (reference sequence). The CDR3 spans 13 residues. The CDR3 bases are TGTGCCAGCAGTTCTGGAGCAACTCAGCCCCAGCATTTT. Its translation: CASSSGATQPQHF.

The chain has TRBV6-6 and TRBJ1-5; tentatively, D is TRBD1 (5 bases). CDR1 and CDR2 from the germline V gene are MNHNY and SVGAGI (reference sequence). With 0 bases removed from V and 6 bases from J, the gap between germline ends came to 9 bases. The CDR3 is made up of 14 amino acids. The CDR3 here is CASSYSGATQPQHF. CDR3 DNA sequence: TGTGCCAGCAGTTACTCAGGGGCCACTCAGCCCCAGCATTTT.

The V gene is TRBV5-1, the J gene TRBJ1-3; D is unresolved. CDR3 size: 16 residues. V shed 0 bases and J shed 0 bases, with 10 bases lying between them. Germline CDR1 is SGHRS and CDR2 is YFSETQ. CDR3 bases: TGCGCCAGCAGCTTGGGGGCAGTCAACTCTGGAAACACCATATATTTT. This translates into CASSLGAVNSGNTIYF.

The chain joins TRBV19 to TRBJ2-5; 10 bases fit TRBD2. Germline CDR1 is LNHDA and CDR2 is SQIVND (reference sequence). With 6 bases clipped from V and 4 bases from J, the junction kept 14 bases outside the gene matches. This CDR3 is built from 17 residues. The CDR3 DNA reads TGTGCCAGTAGCAAAACTTCAGCGGGGGGGTCGGGAGAGACCCAGTACTTC. Translation gives CASSKTSAGGSGETQYF.

This clone was detected only once. This sequence joins TRBV7-2 and TRBJ2-7, with D perhaps matching TRBD1 (6 bases). Trimming shortened V by 1 base and J by 3 bases, and 19 bases separated the two germline ends. Germline CDR1 SGHTA, CDR2 FQGNSA. There are 17 residues in the CDR3. This CDR3 is CASSLGSGQGKDYEQYF. The CDR3 nucleotides read TGTGCCAGCAGCTTAGGGTCAGGTCAGGGGAAGGACTACGAGCAGTACTTC.

The chain recombines TRBV7-9 with TRBJ2-3; a weak D match, TRBD2 (5 bases). This CDR3 is 13 amino acids long. Germline CDR1 is SEHNR and CDR2 is FQNEAQ (reference sequence). Trimming pared 6 bases from V and 4 bases from J, leaving 11 bases between. The CDR3, as DNA: TGTGCCAGCAGATCATCCGGGGCAGATACGCAGTATTTT. It is translated as CASRSSGADTQYF.